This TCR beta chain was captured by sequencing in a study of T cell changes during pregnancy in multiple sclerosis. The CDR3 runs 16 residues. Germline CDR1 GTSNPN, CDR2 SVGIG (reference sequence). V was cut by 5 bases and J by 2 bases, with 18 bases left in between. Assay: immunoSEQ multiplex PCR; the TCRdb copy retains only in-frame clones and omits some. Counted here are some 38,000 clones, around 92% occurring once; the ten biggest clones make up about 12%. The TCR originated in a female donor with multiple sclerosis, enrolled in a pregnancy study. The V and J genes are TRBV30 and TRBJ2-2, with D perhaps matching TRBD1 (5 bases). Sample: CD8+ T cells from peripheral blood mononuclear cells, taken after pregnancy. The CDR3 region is CAWGNNHRLNTGELFF. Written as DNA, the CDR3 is TGTGCCTGGGGAAACAATCACAGGCTTAACACCGGGGAGCTGTTTTTT.